The clone carrying this TCR beta chain was detected a few times. Its antigen is unidentified. The sample is drawn from a study of T-cell memory formation after mild COVID-19. Study-wide results and caveats: Mostly located in CM and EM were contracting CD4+ clones, with contracting CD8+ clones located in EMRA. Proof of SARS-CoV-2 specificity was absent for the second-wave clones that crested on day 37.

MiXCR was run by TCRdb on the 5' RACE reads, yielding one entry per CDR3 protein. This table has about 340,000 distinct CDR3 sequences, more than 20% appearing once. The ends lost 2 bases at V and 5 bases at J; junction bases unmatched: 1. The CDR3 has 15 residues. Per germline, CDR1 MGHDK and CDR2 SYGVNS. This sequence originates from an adult woman who had mild COVID-19 (a few samples of this study predate the infection). Cell type and time point are not known. Sequencing was done on a sample of PBMCs or a T cell subset sorted from them (not recorded which). J is TRBJ2-3 and V is TRBV25-1; 13 bases are shared with TRBD2. CDR3 residues: CASSERTSGRDTQYF. Written as DNA, the CDR3 is TGTGCCAGCAGTGAACGGACTAGCGGGAGAGATACGCAGTATTTT.